This T cell receptor beta chain was identified in a study of OX40 agonist ivuxolimab in advanced cancers. Study overall: Treatment of patients was with ivuxolimab, an agonistic anti-OX40 (CD134) antibody. Antecedent anti-PD-1, anti-PD-L1 or anti-CTLA-4 therapy was permissible, with around 40% having received some. Study results and limitations: Among patients with partial responses at 0.1-3.0 mg/kg, clonal expansion was among the lowest. With doses of 0.1 to 3.0 mg/kg, CD4+ and CD8+ blood T cells had undergone clonal expansion by week 6.

V lost 5 bases and J lost 3, with 11 bases in between. Germline loops: CDR1 MNHEY, CDR2 SVGAGI. The CDR3 loop spans 13 amino acids. This table comes from immunoSEQ multiplex PCR, and its TCRdb copy is limited to in-frame clones, with some not included. The top ten clones hold around 0.52% of a sample with fewer than 100,000 clones, roughly 89% of them seen once. Comment on this clone: Its specificity is not known.

The chain has TRBV6-5 and TRBJ2-7; D possibly corresponds to TRBD1 (5 bases). The receptor was derived from an adult with an advanced solid tumor such as melanoma, head and neck, liver or kidney cancer. Source: CD4+ or CD8+ T cells sorted from blood, taken in a trial of the OX40 agonist ivuxolimab. CDR3 amino acids: CASSAIDSYEQYF. In DNA form, the CDR3 reads TGTGCCAGCAGTGCCATAGACAGCTACGAGCAGTACTTC.